These T cell receptor beta chains were read from a single sample in a study of cytomegalovirus exposure and HLA in healthy donors. The table came from immunoSEQ multiplex PCR; TCRdb's copy has only in-frame clones and leaves some out. The data show about 280,000 clones, with approximately 90% seen just once and approximately 0.9% held by the top ten. Sequenced material: PBMCs. These receptors all come from a woman younger than 35 in good health and CMV-seronegative. Both conserved end residues are part of each CDR3. The order of the fields is D gene, J gene, V gene, clone size, CDR3 protein, CDR3 DNA. D genes are given only for firm matches. Part of the rows lack a size; the others show once, few, many or a class for expanded clones.

- TRBJ1-2 TRBV7-2 - CASSEGAQGRGYTF TGTGCCAGCAGCGAAGGAGCGCAGGGTCGTGGCTACACCTTC
TRBD2 TRBJ2-7 TRBV29-1 - CSVGARLAGPYEQYF TGCAGCGTTGGGGCGAGACTAGCGGGACCCTACGAGCAGTACTTC
- TRBJ2-3 TRBV4-3 - CASSQGGGSGKGADTQYF TGCGCCAGCAGCCAAGGGGGGGGAAGCGGGAAGGGGGCAGATACGCAGTATTTT
- TRBJ2-2 TRBV28 - CASSRGVGLNTGELFF TGTGCCAGCAGTCGTGGGGTCGGACTGAACACCGGGGAGCTGTTTTTT
- TRBJ2-1 TRBV6-6 - CASSYGEVSYNEQFF TGTGCCAGCAGTTACGGAGAGGTCTCCTACAATGAGCAGTTCTTC
TRBD2 TRBJ2-5 TRBV19 - CASSVSGRRETQYF TGTGCCAGTAGTGTTAGCGGGAGGAGGGAGACCCAGTACTTC
- TRBJ1-5 TRBV6-1 - CASRVGADQPQHF TGTGCCAGCAGGGTGGGGGCGGATCAGCCCCAGCATTTT
TRBD2 TRBJ2-2 TRBV5-1 - CASSLVRLAGGRNTGELFF TGCGCCAGCAGCTTGGTTCGTTTAGCGGGAGGGAGGAACACCGGGGAGCTGTTTTTT
- TRBJ2-7 TRBV5-1 - CASSLGLVDEQYF TGCGCCAGCAGCTTGGGACTAGTGGACGAGCAGTACTTC
TRBD2 TRBJ2-7 TRBV27 - CASSPGTSGRASFHEQYF TGTGCCAGCAGTCCCGGGACTAGCGGGAGGGCCAGTTTCCACGAGCAGTACTTC
TRBD1 TRBJ1-3 TRBV25-1 - CASRMTGGVTGNTIYF TGTGCCAGCAGGATGACAGGGGGAGTTACTGGAAACACCATATATTTT
TRBD2 TRBJ2-1 TRBV5-4 - CASSKAGESYNEQFF TGTGCCAGCAGCAAAGCGGGAGAATCCTACAATGAGCAGTTCTTC
TRBD1 TRBJ1-4 TRBV9 - CASSAGGFAEKLFF TGTGCCAGCAGCGCAGGGGGGTTCGCTGAAAAACTGTTTTTT
TRBD2 TRBJ2-1 TRBV28 - CASSFVGGEGPHNEQFF TGTGCCAGCAGTTTTGTGGGAGGGGAGGGCCCCCACAATGAGCAGTTCTTC
- TRBJ1-2 TRBV6-5 many CASSYNGAGYGYTF TGTGCCAGCAGTTACAATGGGGCAGGCTATGGCTACACCTTC
TRBD2 TRBJ2-5 TRBV6-1 once CASSEVAAGGGETQYF TGTGCCAGCAGTGAAGTGGCGGCGGGAGGGGGAGAGACCCAGTACTTC
TRBD1 TRBJ2-7 TRBV15 - CATSTVQGAQDEQYF TGTGCCACCAGCACCGTACAGGGGGCGCAGGACGAGCAGTACTTC
- TRBJ2-7 TRBV19 - CASSIPFSYEQYF TGTGCCAGTAGTATTCCATTCTCCTACGAGCAGTACTTC
TRBD2 TRBJ2-3 TRBV7-6 - CASRAGTSGSWGTDTQYF TGTGCCAGCAGAGCCGGGACTAGCGGGAGTTGGGGCACAGATACGCAGTATTTT
- TRBJ2-7 TRBV4-1 - CASSQDTSWPPYEQYF TGCGCCAGCAGCCAAGATACGTCCTGGCCCCCCTACGAGCAGTACTTC
TRBD1 TRBJ2-7 TRBV19 - CASSIWTGDSHEQYF TGTGCCAGTAGTATATGGACAGGGGATTCCCACGAGCAGTACTTC
TRBD1 TRBJ1-1 TRBV28 - CASSFSTGGTEAFF TGTGCCAGCAGTTTCTCTACAGGGGGCACTGAAGCTTTCTTT
TRBD1 TRBJ2-7 TRBV9 - CASSAQGARGEQYF TGTGCCAGCAGCGCACAGGGGGCGCGGGGCGAGCAGTACTTC
TRBD2 TRBJ2-1 TRBV6-6 - CASTRLAEYNEQFF TGTGCCAGCACCCGACTAGCGGAGTACAATGAGCAGTTCTTC
TRBD2 TRBJ2-7 TRBV6-6 - CASSYLGLAEYEQYF TGTGCCAGCAGTTACCTAGGACTAGCGGAGTACGAGCAGTACTTC
- TRBJ2-7 TRBV9 few CASSNSGEQYF TGTGCCAGCAGCAACTCGGGCGAGCAGTACTTC
- TRBJ2-1 TRBV5-1 - CASSVNRDSSGFF TGCGCCAGCAGCGTAAACCGGGACTCCTCTGGGTTCTTC
TRBD2 TRBJ2-3 TRBV6-5 - CASSYAGAVTDTQYF TGTGCCAGCAGTTACGCGGGAGCGGTCACAGATACGCAGTATTTT
TRBD1 TRBJ1-6 TRBV18 - CASSPLTGTGGTPLHF TGTGCCAGCTCACCACTCACCGGGACAGGGGGCACACCCCTCCACTTT
TRBD2 TRBJ2-3 TRBV29-1 - CSASPSGGADTQYF TGCAGCGCCTCCCCCAGCGGGGGGGCAGATACGCAGTATTTT
TRBD2 TRBJ2-1 TRBV15 - CATSRDPGLAVGSYNEQFF TGTGCCACCAGCAGAGACCCAGGACTAGCGGTCGGCTCCTACAATGAGCAGTTCTTC
TRBD1 TRBJ2-3 TRBV5-4 - CASSPQGATDTQYF TGTGCCAGCAGCCCCCAGGGGGCCACAGATACGCAGTATTTT
TRBD1 TRBJ2-7 TRBV19 - CASSRGTGEYEQYF TGTGCCAGTAGTAGGGGGACAGGGGAGTACGAGCAGTACTTC
- TRBJ2-2 TRBV29-1 - CSVEGGADTGELFF TGCAGCGTTGAGGGGGGGGCCGACACCGGGGAGCTGTTTTTT
- TRBJ1-2 TRBV5-1 - CASSPYLTGSYGYTF TGCGCCAGCAGCCCCTACTTGACAGGTAGCTATGGCTACACCTTC
- TRBJ2-2 TRBV7-6 - CASSKGVLPGQNTGELFF TGTGCCAGCAGCAAGGGGGTACTTCCGGGACAGAACACCGGGGAGCTGTTTTTT
- TRBJ1-4 TRBV27 - CASSLSSGALGEKLFF TGTGCCAGCAGTTTATCAAGCGGGGCCTTGGGAGAAAAACTGTTTTTT
- TRBJ2-3 TRBV7-6 - CASSYPPGAGDSPDTQYF TGTGCCAGCAGCTACCCACCTGGGGCAGGGGATTCCCCAGATACGCAGTATTTT
- TRBJ2-1 TRBV6-5 - CASSDFTGGEQFF TGTGCCAGCAGTGACTTCACGGGTGGTGAGCAGTTCTTC
TRBD1 TRBJ2-7 TRBV28 - CASSNQGAIYEQYF TGTGCCAGCAGTAATCAGGGGGCAATCTACGAGCAGTACTTC
- TRBJ2-1 TRBV5-6 - CASSLGDNEQFF TGTGCCAGCAGTTTAGGGGACAATGAGCAGTTCTTC
TRBD1 TRBJ2-4 TRBV28 - CASLQGAAHIQYF TGTGCCAGCTTACAGGGGGCGGCGCACATTCAGTACTTC
TRBD2 TRBJ2-7 TRBV27 once CASSPSGSSRYEQYF TGTGCCAGCAGTCCAAGCGGGAGTAGTCGATACGAGCAGTACTTC
TRBD1 TRBJ2-7 TRBV5-1 - CASSTTPDREQYF TGCGCCAGCAGCACTACACCGGACAGGGAGCAGTACTTC
TRBD2 TRBJ2-5 TRBV27 - CASRTWASGRGETQYF TGTGCCAGCAGAACGTGGGCTAGCGGGAGAGGGGAGACCCAGTACTTC
- TRBJ1-4 TRBV28 - CASSLSKQGKLFF TGTGCCAGCAGTTTAAGTAAACAGGGAAAACTGTTTTTT